One sample yielded the 31 T cell receptor beta chains listed below, sequenced in a study of technical replicates of blood from a few donors. Assay used: immunoSEQ multiplex PCR; TCRdb lists only in-frame clones, some missing. Of 79,000 or so clones listed, roughly 91% are singletons. Source material: T cells isolated from PBMCs. The receptors come from a human donor in good health.

The rearrangement uses TRBV29-1 and TRBJ2-3, with D perhaps matching TRBD1 (6 bases). V lost 3 bases to trimming and J lost 5 bases, with 18 bases between them. The CDR3 runs to 15 residues. CDR1 is SQVTM, CDR2 ANQGSEA, per germline. This CDR3 reads CSVEGETGSGDTQYF. The CDR3 coding sequence is TGCAGCGTTGAGGGGGAAACAGGGTCGGGAGATACGCAGTATTTT.

This clone showed up just once. This chain links TRBV5-1 with TRBJ2-7; TRBD2 might be the D (6 bases). Germline loops: CDR1 SGHRS, CDR2 YFSETQ. The V gene lost 7 bases and the J gene lost 2 bases, with 13 bases spanning the gap. The CDR3 length is 13 residues. The DNA of the CDR3 is TGCGCCAGCGGGATCGGGGAGGCCTACGAGCAGTACTTC. Translation: CASGIGEAYEQYF.

The chain combines TRBV11-1 with TRBJ2-5; a possible D gene is TRBD1 (6 bases). V was shortened by 2 bases and J by 5 bases, with 15 bases between the two germline ends. From germline, CDR1 is SGHAT and CDR2 FQDESV (reference sequence). The CDR3 has 15 residues. The CDR3 loop reads CASSLFETGPETQYF. The CDR3 DNA follows: TGTGCCAGCAGCTTATTCGAGACAGGCCCCGAGACCCAGTACTTC.

This clone occurred once. This rearrangement joins TRBV29-1 to TRBJ2-7, with D maybe TRBD2 (6 bases). V was shortened by 5 bases and J by 3 bases, with 14 bases between the two germline ends. The CDR3 spans 13 residues. CDR1 SQVTM and CDR2 ANQGSEA come from the germline V gene. The DNA of the CDR3 is TGCAGCGTTCCGGGACTTAGCTACTACGAGCAGTACTTC. As protein: CSVPGLSYYEQYF.

The V and J genes are TRBV2 and TRBJ2-1, with 7 nucleotides matching TRBD2. Germline CDR1 SNHLY, CDR2 FYNNEI. The CDR3 has 16 residues. After removal of 5 bases from V and 8 bases from J, the junction contained 15 bases not matched to a gene. As DNA, the CDR3 is TGTGCCAGCAGTCACAATTCACTGACTAGCAACCATGAGCAGTTCTTC. Amino acids: CASSHNSLTSNHEQFF. Together with reference TRBV2 and TRBJ2-1, the CDR3 gives the full variable domain: EPEVTQTPSHQVTQMGQEVILRCVPISNHLYFYWYRQILGQKVEFLVSFYNNEISEKSEIFDDQFSVERPDGSNFTLKIRSTKLEDSAMYFCASSHNSLTSNHEQFFGPGTRLTVL.

V gene TRBV19 combines with J gene TRBJ2-7; no reliable D call. Trimming pared 6 bases from V and 2 bases from J, leaving 11 bases between. In germline, CDR1 is LNHDA, CDR2 SQIVND (reference sequence). This CDR3 region has 13 residues. The CDR3 spells CASSLTETYEQYF. The CDR3, as DNA: TGTGCCAGTAGCCTAACAGAAACCTACGAGCAGTACTTC.

The chain uses TRBV18 and TRBJ1-2, with TRBD1 as a possible D gene (6 bases). The CDR3 consists of 15 residues. From germline, CDR1 is KGHSH and CDR2 LQKENI. V was cut by 6 bases and J by 4 bases, with 18 bases left in between. CDR3 nucleotides: TGTGCCAGCTCCCCAGGCAGGACAGCCCCCTATGGCTACACCTTC. Protein: CASSPGRTAPYGYTF.

The V gene is TRBV6-5, the J gene TRBJ1-2; 7 bases map to TRBD1. Trimming took 5 bases from V and 2 from J; bases not matched to a gene: 8. This CDR3 contains 15 residues. Germline lookup yields CDR1 MNHEY and CDR2 SVGAGI. The CDR3 is CASSSTTGSNYGYTF. The DNA for the CDR3 is TGTGCCAGCAGTAGCACGACAGGGTCAAACTATGGCTACACCTTC.

The chain is built from TRBV4-1 and TRBJ1-2; a possible D gene is TRBD1 (5 bases). The germline V gene encodes CDR1 MGHRA and CDR2 YSYEKL. This CDR3 comprises 13 residues. Trimming removed 3 bases from V and 4 bases from J, with 9 bases in between. The CDR3 nucleotides read TGCGCCAGCAGCCACAGGGCCCGCTATGGCTACACCTTC. Amino acids: CASSHRARYGYTF.

The gene calls are TRBV9 and TRBJ1-2; 8 nucleotides agree with TRBD1. With V trimmed by 5 bases and J by 0 bases, 3 bases remained unmatched. The germline V gene encodes CDR1 SGDLS and CDR2 YYNGEE. The CDR3 runs to 14 residues. The CDR3 sequence: CASRGDRSNYGYTF. In nucleotides, the CDR3 is TGTGCCAGCAGGGGGGACAGGTCTAACTATGGCTACACCTTC.

The chain joins TRBV7-9 to TRBJ2-7, with 9 bases matching TRBD2. Germline CDR1 SEHNR, CDR2 FQNEAQ (reference sequence). The V gene end was trimmed by 5 bases and the J gene end by 5 bases; junction bases not matched to a gene: 13. The CDR3 length is 16 residues. The CDR3, as DNA: TGTGCCAGCAGCCCAATTTGGCGGGAGGGCCACGACGAGCAGTACTTC. Protein product: CASSPIWREGHDEQYF.

The V and J genes are TRBV30 and TRBJ1-3; 7 bases map to TRBD1. The CDR3 has 14 residues. Germline CDR1 is GTSNPN and CDR2 is SVGIG (reference sequence). V shed 4 bases, J shed 4 bases, and the junction held 7 bases outside the gene matches. The CDR3 sequence is CAWTGDSIGNTIYF. The DNA for the CDR3 is TGTGCCTGGACCGGGGACAGTATCGGAAACACCATATATTTT.

This chain connects TRBV23-1 to TRBJ2-1; the D is unclear. TRBV23-1 is given ORF status, its function remaining uncertain. V shed 9 bases and J shed 15 bases, with 9 bases lying between them. The CDR3 extends over 8 amino acids. The CDR3 DNA reads as TGCGCCAGGCCCAACGGGTTCTTC. It is translated as CARPNGFF.

The chain couples TRBV11-3 to TRBJ2-5, with TRBD1 identical over 8 bases. The germline CDR1 and CDR2 sequences are SGHNT and YENEEA. The V gene end was trimmed by 1 base and the J gene end by 5 bases; junction bases not matched to a gene: 12. The CDR3 covers 17 residues. For the CDR3, the DNA is TGTGCCAGCAGCTTAGCCCGCCAGGGGGCGCCCCGGGAGACCCAGTACTTC. It specifies CASSLARQGAPRETQYF. Using reference TRBV11-3 and TRBJ2-5 for the parts outside the CDR3, the full variable domain is EAGVVQSPRYKIIEKKQPVAFWCNPISGHNTLYWYLQNLGQGPELLIRYENEEAVDDSQLPKDRFSAERLKGVDSTLKIQPAELGDSAVYLCASSLARQGAPRETQYFGPGTRLLVL.

The V and J genes are TRBV6-5 and TRBJ2-3; D is possibly TRBD2 (5 bases). Trimming took 3 bases from V and 0 from J, leaving 10 bases between them. Per the germline V gene, CDR1 is MNHEY and CDR2 is SVGAGI. CDR3 length equals 15 residues. CDR3 bases: TGTGCCAGCAGTTATAGAAGGACTAGCACAGATACGCAGTATTTT. Its translation: CASSYRRTSTDTQYF.

The sample holds one count of this clone. The rearrangement joins TRBV4-1 to TRBJ1-1; D uncertain. The germline V gene has CDR1 MGHRA and CDR2 YSYEKL. With 1 base removed from V and 4 bases from J, the gap between germline ends came to 13 bases. The CDR3 is 15 residues long. CDR3 amino acids: CASSQVSAKTTEAFF. In DNA, the CDR3 is TGCGCCAGCAGCCAAGTCTCCGCGAAAACCACTGAAGCTTTCTTT.

The rearrangement joins TRBV7-2 to TRBJ2-1; D remains unclear. Deletions cut 6 bases from V and 0 bases from J, with 18 bases between. The CDR3 runs to 17 residues. Germline lookup yields CDR1 SGHTA and CDR2 FQGNSA. The CDR3 loop is CASSYGTRQSSYNEQFF. The CDR3 bases are TGTGCCAGCAGTTACGGCACGAGGCAGAGCTCCTACAATGAGCAGTTCTTC.

The chain has TRBV5-1 and TRBJ1-1; 9 nucleotides match TRBD1. Germline V gene lookup returns CDR1 SGHRS and CDR2 YFSETQ. CDR3 size: 14 residues. The junction had 6 bases not matched to a gene; V was cut back by 4 bases and J by 5 bases. The CDR3 loop is CASSPGQGRTEAFF. Here the CDR3 DNA reads TGCGCCAGCAGCCCAGGACAGGGGAGGACTGAAGCTTTCTTT.

V usage is TRBV28 and J usage is TRBJ2-1, with D unresolved. V gave up 5 bases and J gave up 0 bases, with 20 bases separating them. Per the germline V gene, CDR1 is MDHEN and CDR2 is SYDVKM. The CDR3 has 18 amino acids. CDR3 sequence reads: CASSPFILGLGSYNEQFF. The DNA for the CDR3 is TGTGCCAGCAGTCCCTTCATTCTGGGCCTGGGCTCCTACAATGAGCAGTTCTTC.

This clone was picked up one time. V and J are TRBV6-5 and TRBJ2-7; 9 bases align to TRBD2. CDR1 is MNHEY, CDR2 SVGAGI, per germline. The CDR3 has 15 amino acids. After removal of 2 bases from V and 2 bases from J, the junction contained 4 bases not matched to a gene. The CDR3 loop is CASSYGRGGPYEQYF. The CDR3 nucleotides are TGTGCCAGCAGTTACGGGCGGGGGGGACCCTACGAGCAGTACTTC.

V gene TRBV5-1 combines with J gene TRBJ2-7; 7 positions match TRBD2. V lost 6 bases and J lost 4; bases outside the gene matches: 13. Germline V gives CDR1 SGHRS, CDR2 YFSETQ. The CDR3 totals 15 residues. CDR3: CASMTLRAGEYEQYF. The CDR3 DNA follows: TGCGCCAGCATGACCCTTAGGGCGGGAGAGTACGAGCAGTACTTC.

The genes are TRBV4-2 and TRBJ2-6; 12 nucleotides line up with TRBD1. V lost 0 bases, J lost 4 bases, and 7 bases stayed unmatched. Germline V lookup: CDR1 LGHNA, CDR2 YNFKEQ. The CDR3 covers 19 residues. In DNA form, the CDR3 reads TGTGCCAGCAGCCAAGAGGGGACAGGGGGCTACTCCGGGGCCAACGTCCTGACTTTC. Its translation is CASSQEGTGGYSGANVLTF.

The rearrangement joins TRBV19 to TRBJ1-1, with D maybe TRBD1 (5 bases). Germline CDR1 reads LNHDA; CDR2 reads SQIVND (reference sequence). The CDR3 is 13 amino acids. V was shortened by 9 bases and J by 6 bases, with 17 bases between the two germline ends. CDR3 in DNA: TGTGCCAGCCTGGGGCAGGTCGGTGCTGAAGCTTTCTTT. Its protein product is CASLGQVGAEAFF.

The V and J genes are TRBV6-1 and TRBJ2-1; tentatively, D is TRBD2 (5 bases). The germline V gene encodes CDR1 MNHNS and CDR2 SASEGT. The CDR3 spans 16 residues. Trimming shortened V by 3 bases and J by 5 bases, and 17 bases separated the two germline ends. CDR3 residues: CASSEDLTSPHNEQFF. CDR3 nucleotides: TGTGCCAGCAGTGAGGATTTAACTAGTCCACACAATGAGCAGTTCTTC.

This clone was counted a single time. The chain carries TRBV6-1 and TRBJ2-5, with TRBD1 matching over 9 bases. This CDR3 contains 14 residues. Germline CDR1 MNHNS, CDR2 SASEGT. V was pared by 4 bases and J by 4 bases, with 4 bases of the junction left unmatched. CDR3 protein: CASSGGTGRETQYF. CDR3 nucleotides: TGTGCCAGCAGTGGAGGGACAGGGCGAGAGACCCAGTACTTC.

V and J are TRBV5-1 and TRBJ1-2; 7 positions match TRBD1. The CDR3 loop spans 16 amino acids. Germline CDR1 is SGHRS and CDR2 is YFSETQ. With V trimmed by 3 bases and J by 1 base, 9 bases remained unmatched. For the CDR3, the DNA is TGCGCCAGCAGCTCCCAGCCGACAGGGAGTAACTATGGCTACACCTTC. Amino acids: CASSSQPTGSNYGYTF. Together with reference TRBV5-1 and TRBJ1-2, the CDR3 gives the full variable domain: KAGVTQTPRYLIKTRGQQVTLSCSPISGHRSVSWYQQTPGQGLQFLFEYFSETQRNKGNFPGRFSGRQFSNSRSEMNVSTLELGDSALYLCASSSQPTGSNYGYTFGSGTRLTVV.

This clone came up once. The gene calls are TRBV30 and TRBJ2-7; 7 nucleotides match TRBD1. There are 12 residues in the CDR3. CDR1 and CDR2 from the germline V gene are GTSNPN and SVGIG (reference sequence). The ends lost 4 bases at V and 4 bases at J; junction bases unmatched: 4. The CDR3 loop reads CAWKGARYEQYF. The CDR3 nucleotides read TGTGCCTGGAAGGGGGCAAGGTACGAGCAGTACTTC.

This chain joins TRBV19 and TRBJ2-2, with 8 bases aligning to TRBD2. The CDR3 runs to 15 residues. The trim removed 3 bases at V and 3 bases at J, leaving 3 bases unmatched. Germline V gene data show CDR1 as LNHDA and CDR2 as SQIVND (reference sequence). The CDR3 reads CASSIRGGDTGELFF. CDR3 DNA: TGTGCCAGTAGTATCCGGGGGGGCGACACCGGGGAGCTGTTTTTT. The full variable domain, rest sourced from reference TRBV19 and TRBJ2-2, is DGGITQSPKYLFRKEGQNVTLSCEQNLNHDAMYWYRQDPGQGLRLIYYSQIVNDFQKGDIAEGYSVSREKKESFPLTVTSAQKNPTAFYLCASSIRGGDTGELFFGEGSRLTVL.

The chain joins TRBV18 to TRBJ2-5, with a tentative D call TRBD1 (6 bases). Trimming left V 3 bases short and J 1 base short, with 27 bases between. This CDR3 has 20 residues. Germline V gene data show CDR1 as KGHSH and CDR2 as LQKENI. CDR3 amino acids: CASSPTANRASPNLQETQYF. The CDR3 DNA sequence: TGTGCCAGCTCACCGACCGCAAACAGGGCCTCACCGAACCTCCAAGAGACCCAGTACTTC.

Only one count was recorded for this clone. This chain joins TRBV30 and TRBJ1-2; 8 nucleotides line up with TRBD1. Germline values: CDR1 GTSNPN, CDR2 SVGIG (reference sequence). V was clipped by 4 bases and J by 7 bases; unmatched bases: 14. The CDR3 runs to 15 residues. The CDR3 loop is CAWMREGAGGSGYTF. CDR3 sequence (DNA): TGTGCCTGGATGAGGGAGGGGGCAGGGGGCTCTGGCTACACCTTC.

V and J are TRBV14 and TRBJ1-2; TRBD1 might be the D (5 bases). The CDR3 is 14 amino acids. Germline assignment: CDR1 SGHDN and CDR2 FVKESK. The V end lost 4 bases, the J end lost 8 bases, and 17 bases lay between the germline ends. In nucleotides, the CDR3 is TGTGCCAGCAGCCCCGGAGCCCGGGACTGGGGCTACACCTTC. It yields the protein CASSPGARDWGYTF.